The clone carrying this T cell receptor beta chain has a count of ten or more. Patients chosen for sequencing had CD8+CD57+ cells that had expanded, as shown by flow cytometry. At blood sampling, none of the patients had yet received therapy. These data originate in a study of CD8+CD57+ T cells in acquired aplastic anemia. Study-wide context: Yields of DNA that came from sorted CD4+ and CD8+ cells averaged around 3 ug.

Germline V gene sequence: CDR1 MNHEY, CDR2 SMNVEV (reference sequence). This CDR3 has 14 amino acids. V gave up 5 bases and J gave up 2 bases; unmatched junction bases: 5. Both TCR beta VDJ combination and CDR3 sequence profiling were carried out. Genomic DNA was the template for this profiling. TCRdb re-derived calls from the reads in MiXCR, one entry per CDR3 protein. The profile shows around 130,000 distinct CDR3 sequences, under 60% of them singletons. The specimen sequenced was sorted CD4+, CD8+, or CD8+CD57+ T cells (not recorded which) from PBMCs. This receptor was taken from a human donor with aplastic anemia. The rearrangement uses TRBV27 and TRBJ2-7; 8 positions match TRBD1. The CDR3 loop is CASSEGQAAYEQYF. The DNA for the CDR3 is TGTGCCAGCAGTGAGGGACAGGCTGCCTACGAGCAGTACTTC.